Shown below are 9 T cell receptor beta chains from a single sample sequenced in a study of blood T cell repertoires in COVID-19 (dated by TCRdb to the early 2020s). The library was produced with the immunoSEQ multiplex PCR assay. TCRdb carries this immuneACCESS record with in-frame sequences only. Its versions omit some clonotypes, under half of them owing to an unresolved V gene in the studies checked, with the rest unexplained. Within this sample are over 350,000 clones, with 70% to 90% of them counted one time only. The leading ten clones occupy more than 1% of the sample. The sample taken for sequencing was PBMCs or T cells enriched from blood (not recorded which). Source of these receptors: a woman between 18 and 30 years old who had recovered from COVID-19.

The gene calls are TRBV5-8 and TRBJ1-2; TRBD1 is a possible D gene (5 bases). Trimming cost V 4 bases and J 8 bases, with 9 bases left between them. The CDR3 consists of 11 residues. Germline CDR1 is SGHTS and CDR2 is YDEGEE. The CDR3: CASSPRDGYTF. CDR3 bases: TGTGCCAGCAGCCCGCGGGACGGCTACACCTTC.

J is TRBJ1-3 and V is TRBV7-9; D uncertain. The CDR3 is 14 amino acids. From germline, CDR1 is SEHNR and CDR2 FQNEAQ (reference sequence). The V gene lost 4 bases and the J gene lost 0 bases, with 7 bases spanning the gap. The CDR3 sequence is CASSSTYSGNTIYF. In DNA, the CDR3 is TGTGCCAGCAGCTCAACATACTCTGGAAACACCATATATTTT.

This rearrangement joins TRBV28 to TRBJ2-3; TRBD2 aligns across 7 bases. The CDR3 totals 15 residues. Germline CDR1 MDHEN, CDR2 SYDVKM. The ends lost 9 bases at V and 2 bases at J; junction bases unmatched: 11. CDR3 region: CASLVGGLPTDTQYF. CDR3 nucleotide sequence: TGTGCCAGTTTGGTGGGGGGGTTACCCACAGATACGCAGTATTTT.

This clone has a single count. J is TRBJ1-2 and V is TRBV30; D is possibly TRBD1 (5 bases). This CDR3 has 16 residues. The V gene's germline CDR1 is GTSNPN and CDR2 SVGIG (reference sequence). V was pared by 4 bases and J by 4 bases, with 22 bases between. CDR3 bases: TGTGCCTGGATCCCCCGGCAGGGCTCCCTCTCCTATGGCTACACCTTC. This gives the protein CAWIPRQGSLSYGYTF.

The chain uses TRBV5-6 and TRBJ1-1; no reliable D call. V was trimmed by 0 bases and J by 2 bases, leaving 8 bases between them. Germline loops: CDR1 SGHDT, CDR2 YYEEEE. The CDR3 has 14 residues. The CDR3 region is CASSLVRENTEAFF. CDR3 bases: TGTGCCAGCAGCTTGGTTCGGGAAAACACTGAAGCTTTCTTT.

The CDR3 DNA sequence: TGTGCCAGCAGCTTAACACAGGGGGTGGGTGAAGCTTTCTTT. This gives the protein CASSLTQGVGEAFF. The rearrangement joins TRBV5-5 to TRBJ1-1; TRBD1 aligns across 8 bases. The CDR3 extends over 14 amino acids. The germline V gene encodes CDR1 SGHKS and CDR2 YYEKEE (reference sequence). Trimming took 2 bases from V and 7 from J; bases not matched to a gene: 7.

This chain joins TRBV3-1 (or the pseudogene TRBV3-2) and TRBJ1-2; D is unclear. Trimming shortened V by 1 base and J by 4 bases, and 16 bases separated the two germline ends. The CDR3 has 16 residues. CDR1 LGHDT and CDR2 YNNKEL come from the germline V gene (reference sequence). CDR3 loop: CASSQGPWQFPYGYTF. The CDR3 coding sequence is TGTGCCAGCAGCCAAGGCCCCTGGCAGTTTCCCTATGGCTACACCTTC.

This chain joins TRBV5-1 and TRBJ1-2, with D tentatively TRBD1 (6 bases). This CDR3 has 14 residues. Per the germline V gene, CDR1 is SGHRS and CDR2 is YFSETQ. V was clipped by 0 bases and J by 5 bases, with 11 bases between them. CDR3 region: CASSLGRGEYGYTF. The CDR3 DNA reads as TGCGCCAGCAGCTTGGGCAGGGGAGAGTATGGCTACACCTTC.

This sequence joins TRBV7-3 and TRBJ1-1; a weak D match, TRBD1 (6 bases). V lost 6 bases and J lost 4, with 12 bases in between. Looked up from germline, CDR1 is SGHTA and CDR2 is FQGTGA. This CDR3 region has 13 residues. CDR3 nucleotide sequence: TGTGCCAGCAGGGGGGCAGGTGGCACTGAAGCTTTCTTT. This translates into CASRGAGGTEAFF.